This T cell receptor beta chain was sequenced during a study of graft-versus-host responses after intestinal transplantation. Study summary: Recipients received multivisceral, liver-intestinal, or isolated intestinal transplants. Study-wide points: Investigators detected GvH clones in recipient marrow, with some emerging earlier in ileum or blood. Early after transplant, HvG clones declined as circulating GvH clones peaked.

This clone turned up a few times. Upon completion of the reaction, proliferating CFSE-low responders, both CD3+CD4+ and CD3+CD8+, were sorted. Sequencing was performed with immunoSEQ multiplex PCR; in TCRdb, only in-frame clones are kept and a portion is missing. This sample has about 21,000 clones; about 60% occur once, and the top ten carry approximately 0.97%. Looked up from germline, CDR1 is MNHEY and CDR2 is SMNVEV (reference sequence). The CDR3 has 15 residues. Deletions cut 5 bases from V and 7 bases from J, with 20 bases between. This specimen was alloreactive CD4+ T cells from a mixed lymphocyte reaction culture, taken before intestinal transplant. Subset denoted: CFSE-low proliferating T cells sorted from roughly six-day pre-transplant mixed lymphocyte reaction (GvH or HvG direction). The V call is TRBV27, the J call TRBJ1-2; tentative D call: TRBD1 (5 bases). This TCR came from a human patient who received an intestinal transplant. CDR3 sequence (DNA): TGTGCCAGCAGTCCGACAGTCCCTCGGATGTTTGGCTACACCTTC. Translated, it gives CASSPTVPRMFGYTF.